This T cell receptor (beta chain) was recorded in a study of shared clonotypes between healthy human individuals (dated by TCRdb to the early 2020s). With regard to the full study: Three men and a couple of women, aged 18 to 49 years, made up the cohort. For each donor, CD4 naive and CD4 memory were each run on three plates, CD8 naive on two plates, and CD8 memory on one plate. The study deeply sequenced blood TCR repertoires of five healthy adults to estimate repertoire size and the extent of clonotype sharing between individuals. Libraries were prepared and TCR repertoires were sequenced by different laboratories using diverse techniques, in order to increase sequencing depth and limit assay-specific biases. Leukapheresis yielded between about 0.85 and 9.5 billion PBMCs per donor. The paper as a whole reports these results and caveats: Only blood was sampled, and tissue TCR repertoires likely differ from those in blood. Sharing across several donors was observed for around 4.8% of naive CD4, around 3.5% of naive CD8, roughly 2.3% of memory CD4, and about 0.39% of memory CD8 clonotypes. The genetic and exposure-history diversity represented was limited by the small number of donors. Naive subsets generally had larger estimated clonotype richness than memory subsets did. Compared with non-shared clonotypes, clonotypes shared by all four sorted-subset donors had higher generation probabilities. Based on pairwise subsampling, the degree of clonotype sharing among donors was expected to be affected by sequencing depth. Incomplete sequencing was indicated by rarefaction of sorted-subset datasets, despite the large sequencing depth.

The V end gives up 0 bases and the J end 14 bases, leaving 16 bases in the junction not matched to a gene. From the germline V gene, CDR1 is LGHNA and CDR2 is YNFKEQ. Measured from the cysteine to the phenylalanine, the CDR3 is 16 residues long. The retained sequence is limited to the CDR3, 48 bases, with the frame set at the first base. Worth noting for this clone: Its specific antigen is unknown. Within one base of it there is no much larger clone, and no base qualities were kept.

Using the deep immunoSEQ assay, TCR CDR3 regions were amplified from genomic DNA by multiplex PCR. Genomic DNA extracted from each cell subset was distributed evenly over all wells of several immunoSEQ 96-well plates, and each plate served as one replicate. For sorted subsets, around 200 ng genomic DNA, equal to some 28,000 T cell genomes, was loaded into each replicate PCR. Purified libraries were measured with a Qubit 3.0 fluorometer, size-checked on a Bioanalyzer 2100, and measured again with the KAPA Library Quantification kit. Every immunoSEQ 96-well plate was sequenced on a dedicated single-read 150-cycle Illumina NextSeq 550 flow cell. In the original analysis: The immunoSEQ output contained only junctional sequences without quality scores, so filtering could not match that applied to full-length reads. Sequences were annotated with PyIR, a Python wrapper for IgBLAST v1.9, and V/J genes and CDR3 were assigned using IMGT germline references. Reads were filtered out if the reads had weak V/J assignments (E-value above 1e-6), no CDR3, stop codons, out-of-frame junctions, or ambiguous translated residues. V3J clonotypes were defined by identical inferred V gene, J gene, and CDR3 amino acid sequence. Percentage overlap between repertoires was computed as shared unique clonotypes divided by the size of the smaller repertoire. Richness of each repertoire was evaluated using RTK rarefaction, the Chao1 estimator, and Recon v2.1 estimates of unobserved clonotypes. Generation probabilities for all TCRbeta clonotypes obtained by the gDNA method from a handful of donors were computed using OLGA. The immuneACCESS repertoire file appears here via TCRdb, limited to in-frame rearrangements. These files lack a portion of the clones; in checked studies, under half of the deficit traces to unresolved V genes, and the cause of the others is not known. From that table come the V and J calls and clone size; the DNA was used to work out D and trimming. The sample table contains roughly 2.1 million clones; only one count was recorded for approximately 94% of them. The ten largest clones add up to roughly 1.8% of the sample.

For the CD8 naive samples, CD45RO-negative cells were positively selected for CCR7, yielding a CD45RA+CCR7+ population from which TemRA cells were excluded. The donors were healthy, HIV-negative adults with no recently reported acute infections or vaccinations. All donors were Caucasian adults living in Nashville, Tennessee, USA. Blood was collected by leukapheresis, and PBMCs were isolated by Ficoll-Histopaque density gradient centrifugation and then cryopreserved in liquid nitrogen vapor phase. Analytical flow cytometry was used to check the purity and quantity of each magnetically sorted T cell population. From each sorted fraction, genomic DNA was isolated and quantified by UV absorbance on a Nanodrop 2000c.

The TCR originated in a man between 18 and 29 years old in good health. Some clones in this sample may be carry-over from other donors' samples. Sequencing used naive CD8+ T cells from PBMCs. Taken with the paper, the label for cell subset or site translates to: CD45RA+CCR7+. The chain joins TRBV4-2 to TRBJ2-1; 7 bases in the middle match TRBD1. The DNA sequence is TGTGCCAGCAGCCAAGATCAGGGGACAGCGCTCTCCGGGGAGTTCTTC. Translated, it gives CASSQDQGTALSGEFF.